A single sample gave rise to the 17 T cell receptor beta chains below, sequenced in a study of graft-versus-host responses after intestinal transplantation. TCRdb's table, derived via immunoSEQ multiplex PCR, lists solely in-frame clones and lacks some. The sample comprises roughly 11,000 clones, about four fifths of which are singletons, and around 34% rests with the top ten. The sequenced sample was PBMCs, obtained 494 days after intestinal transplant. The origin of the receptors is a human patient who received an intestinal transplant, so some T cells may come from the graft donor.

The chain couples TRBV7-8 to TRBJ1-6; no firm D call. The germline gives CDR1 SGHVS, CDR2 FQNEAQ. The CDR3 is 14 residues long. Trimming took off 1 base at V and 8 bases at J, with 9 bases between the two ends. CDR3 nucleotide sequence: TGTGCCAGCAGCTTAGAACTCGGGGATTCACCCCTCCACTTT. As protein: CASSLELGDSPLHF.

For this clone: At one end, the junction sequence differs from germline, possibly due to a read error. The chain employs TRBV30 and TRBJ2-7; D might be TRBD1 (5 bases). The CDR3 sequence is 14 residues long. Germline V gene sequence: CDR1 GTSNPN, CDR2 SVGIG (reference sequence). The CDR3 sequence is CAWSDGVGFGRVNF. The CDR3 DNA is TGTGCCTGGAGTGATGGGGTAGGATTCGGCAGGGTGAACTTC.

CDR3 nucleotide sequence: TGTGCCAGCAGCTTGGAACAGCTCTATGGCTACACCTTC. Protein: CASSLEQLYGYTF. The chain has TRBV5-8 and TRBJ1-2, with unresolved D. V dropped 0 bases and J dropped 4 bases, with 7 bases sitting between them. Germline loops: CDR1 SGHTS, CDR2 YDEGEE. The CDR3 spans 13 residues.

CDR3 nucleotide sequence: TGTGCCAGCAGCTTAGGAGCGGGGGGCGACGAGACCCAGTACTTC. Protein sequence: CASSLGAGGDETQYF. The chain carries TRBV7-3 and TRBJ2-5; 9 bases line up with TRBD2. The germline CDR1 and CDR2 sequences are SGHTA and FQGTGA. After removal of 2 bases from V and 5 bases from J, the junction contained 6 bases not matched to a gene. CDR3 length equals 15 residues.

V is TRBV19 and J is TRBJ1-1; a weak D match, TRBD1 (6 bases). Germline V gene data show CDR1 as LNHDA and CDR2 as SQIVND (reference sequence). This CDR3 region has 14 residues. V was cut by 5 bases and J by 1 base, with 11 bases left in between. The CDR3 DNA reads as TGTGCCAGTAGTTGGGGGGCCGGGAACACTGAAGCTTTCTTT. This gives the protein CASSWGAGNTEAFF. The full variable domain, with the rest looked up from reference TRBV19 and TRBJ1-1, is DGGITQSPKYLFRKEGQNVTLSCEQNLNHDAMYWYRQDPGQGLRLIYYSQIVNDFQKGDIAEGYSVSREKKESFPLTVTSAQKNPTAFYLCASSWGAGNTEAFFGQGTRLTVV.

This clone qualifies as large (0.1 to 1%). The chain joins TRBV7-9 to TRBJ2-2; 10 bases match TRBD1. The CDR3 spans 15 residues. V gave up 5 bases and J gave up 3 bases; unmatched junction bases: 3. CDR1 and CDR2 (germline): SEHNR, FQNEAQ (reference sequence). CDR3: CASSLTGGDTGELFF. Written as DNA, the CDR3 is TGTGCCAGCAGCCTGACAGGGGGCGACACCGGGGAGCTGTTTTTT.

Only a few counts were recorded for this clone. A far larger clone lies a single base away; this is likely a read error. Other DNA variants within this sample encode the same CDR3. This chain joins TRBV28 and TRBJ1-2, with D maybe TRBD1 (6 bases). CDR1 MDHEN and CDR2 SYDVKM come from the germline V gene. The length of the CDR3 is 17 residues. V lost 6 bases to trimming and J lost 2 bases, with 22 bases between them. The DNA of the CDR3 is TGTGCCAGCAGGGGGGCGGTGAGGGCGACTCTAAACTATGGCTACACCTTC. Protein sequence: CASRGAVRATLNYGYTF.

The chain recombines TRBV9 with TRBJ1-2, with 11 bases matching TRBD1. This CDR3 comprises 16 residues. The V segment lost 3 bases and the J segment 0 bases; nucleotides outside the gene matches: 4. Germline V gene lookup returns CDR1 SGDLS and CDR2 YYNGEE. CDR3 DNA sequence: TGTGCCAGCAGCGGGACAGGGGGCGCCGCTAACTATGGCTACACCTTC. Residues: CASSGTGGAANYGYTF.

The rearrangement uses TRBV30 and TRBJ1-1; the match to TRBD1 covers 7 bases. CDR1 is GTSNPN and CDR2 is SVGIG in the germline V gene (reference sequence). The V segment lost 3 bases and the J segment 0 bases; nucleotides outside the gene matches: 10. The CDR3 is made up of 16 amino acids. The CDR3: CAWRPRQGALNTEAFF. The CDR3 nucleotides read TGTGCCTGGAGGCCTCGACAGGGAGCGTTGAACACTGAAGCTTTCTTT. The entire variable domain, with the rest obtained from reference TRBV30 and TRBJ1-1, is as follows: SQTIHQWPATLVQPVGSPLSLECTVEGTSNPNLYWYRQAAGRGLQLLFYSVGIGQISSEVPQNLSASRPQDRQFILSSKKLLLSDSGFYLCAWRPRQGALNTEAFFGQGTRLTVV.

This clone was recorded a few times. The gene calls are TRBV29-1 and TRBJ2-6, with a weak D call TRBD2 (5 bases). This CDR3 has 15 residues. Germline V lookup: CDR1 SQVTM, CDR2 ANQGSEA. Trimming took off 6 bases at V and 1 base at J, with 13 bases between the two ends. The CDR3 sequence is CSVSEGGSGANVLTF. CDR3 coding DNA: TGCAGCGTATCTGAAGGAGGATCTGGGGCCAACGTCCTGACTTTC.

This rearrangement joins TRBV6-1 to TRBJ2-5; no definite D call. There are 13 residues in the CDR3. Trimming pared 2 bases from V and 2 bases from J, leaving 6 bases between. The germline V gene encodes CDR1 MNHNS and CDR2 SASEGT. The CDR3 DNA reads TGTGCCAGCAGTGAATATGGGCAAGAGACCCAGTACTTC. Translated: CASSEYGQETQYF.

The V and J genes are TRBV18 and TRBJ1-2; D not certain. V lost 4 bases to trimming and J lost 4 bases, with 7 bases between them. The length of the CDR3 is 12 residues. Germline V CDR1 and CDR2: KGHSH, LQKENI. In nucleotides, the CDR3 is TGTGCCAGCTCACTCGCCGGCTATGGCTACACCTTC. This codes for CASSLAGYGYTF. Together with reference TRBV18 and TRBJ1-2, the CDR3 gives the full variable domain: NAGVMQNPRHLVRRRGQEARLRCSPMKGHSHVYWYRQLPEEGLKFMVYLQKENIIDESGMPKERFSAEFPKEGPSILRIQQVVRGDSAAYFCASSLAGYGYTFGSGTRLTVV.

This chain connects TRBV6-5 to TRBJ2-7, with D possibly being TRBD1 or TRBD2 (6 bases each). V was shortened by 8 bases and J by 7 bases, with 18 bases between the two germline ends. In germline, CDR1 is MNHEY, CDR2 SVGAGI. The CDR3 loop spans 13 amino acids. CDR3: CASSNPGGLEQYF. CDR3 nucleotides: TGTGCCAGCTCAAATCCTGGGGGGCTGGAGCAGTACTTC.

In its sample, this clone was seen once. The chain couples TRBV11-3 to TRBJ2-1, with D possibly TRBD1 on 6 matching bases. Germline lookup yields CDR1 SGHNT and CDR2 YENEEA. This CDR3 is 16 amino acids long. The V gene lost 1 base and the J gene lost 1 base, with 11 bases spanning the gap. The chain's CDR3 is CASSLGGHPSYNEQFF. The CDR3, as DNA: TGTGCCAGCAGCTTAGGGGGGCACCCATCCTACAATGAGCAGTTCTTC.

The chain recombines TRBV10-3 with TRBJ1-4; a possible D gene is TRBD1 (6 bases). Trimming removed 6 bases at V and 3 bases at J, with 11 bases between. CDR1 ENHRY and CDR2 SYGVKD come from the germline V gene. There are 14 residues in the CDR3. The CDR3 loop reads CAIRSGASNEKLFF. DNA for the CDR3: TGTGCCATCAGGTCAGGGGCGTCTAATGAAAAACTGTTTTTT.

Written as DNA, the CDR3 is TGCAGTGCTCCGGAATCCTACGAGCAGTACTTC. It is translated as CSAPESYEQYF. This chain links TRBV20-1 with TRBJ2-7; D uncertain. The CDR3 sequence is 11 residues long. Per the germline V gene, CDR1 is DFQATT and CDR2 is SNEGSKA (reference sequence). The ends were cut back, 5 bases at V and 1 base at J, with 6 bases in the middle.

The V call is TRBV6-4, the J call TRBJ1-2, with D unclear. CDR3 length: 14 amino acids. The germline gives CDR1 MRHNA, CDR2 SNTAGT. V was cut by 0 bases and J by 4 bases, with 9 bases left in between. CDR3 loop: CASSDSSWGYGYTF. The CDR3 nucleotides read TGTGCCAGCAGTGACTCAAGTTGGGGCTATGGCTACACCTTC.